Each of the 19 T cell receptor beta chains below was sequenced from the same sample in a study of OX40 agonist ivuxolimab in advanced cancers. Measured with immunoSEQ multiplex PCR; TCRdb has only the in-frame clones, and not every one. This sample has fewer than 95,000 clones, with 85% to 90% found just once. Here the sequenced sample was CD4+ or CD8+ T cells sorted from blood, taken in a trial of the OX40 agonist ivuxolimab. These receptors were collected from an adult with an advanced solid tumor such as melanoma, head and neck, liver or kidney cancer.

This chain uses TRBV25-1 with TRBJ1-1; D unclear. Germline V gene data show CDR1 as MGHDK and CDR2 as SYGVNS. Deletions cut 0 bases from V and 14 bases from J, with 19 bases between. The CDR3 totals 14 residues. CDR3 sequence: CASSEYREGSRRFF. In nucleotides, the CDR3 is TGTGCCAGCAGTGAATATAGGGAGGGATCGCGGCGCTTCTTT.

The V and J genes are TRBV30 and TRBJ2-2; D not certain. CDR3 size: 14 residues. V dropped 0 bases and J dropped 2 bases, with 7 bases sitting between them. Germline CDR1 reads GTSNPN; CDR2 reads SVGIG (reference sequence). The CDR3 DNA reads TGTGCCTGGAGTGTAGGGATTAACACCGGGGAGCTGTTTTTT. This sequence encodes CAWSVGINTGELFF.

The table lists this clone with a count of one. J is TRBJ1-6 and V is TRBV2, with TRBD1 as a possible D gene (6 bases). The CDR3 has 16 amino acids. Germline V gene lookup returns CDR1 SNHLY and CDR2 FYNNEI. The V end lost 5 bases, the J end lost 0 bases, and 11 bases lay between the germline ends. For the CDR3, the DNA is TGTGCCAGCAGTTGGACAGCGAGCTCCTATAATTCACCCCTCCACTTT. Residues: CASSWTASSYNSPLHF.

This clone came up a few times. DNA of the CDR3: TGTGCCAGCAGTCCTAGGACAGGGAGGACTGAAGCTTTCTTT. It yields the protein CASSPRTGRTEAFF. The chain couples TRBV27 to TRBJ1-1, with 8 nucleotides matching TRBD1. Germline CDR1 MNHEY, CDR2 SMNVEV (reference sequence). Trimming removed 5 bases from V and 5 bases from J; junction bases left unmatched: 7. The CDR3 is made up of 14 amino acids.

The CDR3 DNA reads TGTGCCAGCAGTTCGACAGGGGGCGGCTCCGGGGAGCTGTTTTTT. Amino acids: CASSSTGGGSGELFF. The chain has TRBV6-6 and TRBJ2-2, with TRBD1 matching 10 bases. Germline lookup yields CDR1 MNHNY and CDR2 SVGAGI (reference sequence). The V segment lost 4 bases and the J segment 6 bases; nucleotides outside the gene matches: 5. The CDR3 runs 15 residues.

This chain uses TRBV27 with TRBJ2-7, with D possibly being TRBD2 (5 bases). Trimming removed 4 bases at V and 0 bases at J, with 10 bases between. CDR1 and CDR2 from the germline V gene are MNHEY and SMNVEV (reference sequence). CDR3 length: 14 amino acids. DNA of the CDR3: TGTGCCAGCAGTTCGGGAAGCGCCTCCTACGAGCAGTACTTC. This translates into CASSSGSASYEQYF.

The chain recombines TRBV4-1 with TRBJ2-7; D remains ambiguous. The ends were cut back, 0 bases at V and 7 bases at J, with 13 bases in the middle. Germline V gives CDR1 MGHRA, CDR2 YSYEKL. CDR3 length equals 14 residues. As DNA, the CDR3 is TGCGCCAGCAGCCAAGATCTAGTGGGAAATGAGCAGTACTTC. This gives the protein CASSQDLVGNEQYF.

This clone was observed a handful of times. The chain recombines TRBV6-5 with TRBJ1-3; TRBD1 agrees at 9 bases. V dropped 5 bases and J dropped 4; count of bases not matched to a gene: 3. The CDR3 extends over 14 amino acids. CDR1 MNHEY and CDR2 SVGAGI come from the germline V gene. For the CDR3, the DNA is TGTGCCAGCAGTGAAGGGACAGGGGGAAACACCATATATTTT. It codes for CASSEGTGGNTIYF.

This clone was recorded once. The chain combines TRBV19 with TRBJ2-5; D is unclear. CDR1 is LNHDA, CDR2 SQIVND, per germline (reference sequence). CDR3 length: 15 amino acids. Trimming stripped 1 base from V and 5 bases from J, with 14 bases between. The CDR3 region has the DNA TGTGCCAGTAGTATAGGTCGGGTGATCGGGGAGACCCAGTACTTC. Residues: CASSIGRVIGETQYF.

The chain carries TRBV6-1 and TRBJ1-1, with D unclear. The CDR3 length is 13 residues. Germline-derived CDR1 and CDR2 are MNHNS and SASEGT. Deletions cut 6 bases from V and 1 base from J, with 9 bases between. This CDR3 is CASRPTENTEAFF. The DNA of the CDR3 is TGTGCCAGCAGACCGACCGAGAACACTGAAGCTTTCTTT.

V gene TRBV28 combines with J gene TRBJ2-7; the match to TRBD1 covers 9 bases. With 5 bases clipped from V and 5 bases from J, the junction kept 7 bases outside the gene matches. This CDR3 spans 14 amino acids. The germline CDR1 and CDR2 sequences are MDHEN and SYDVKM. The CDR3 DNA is TGTGCCAGCAGTCCCGGACAGGGGCGCCACGAGCAGTACTTC. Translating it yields CASSPGQGRHEQYF. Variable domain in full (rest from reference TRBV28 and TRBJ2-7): DVKVTQSSRYLVKRTGEKVFLECVQDMDHENMFWYRQDPGLGLRLIYFSYDVKMKEKGDIPEGYSVSREKKERFSLILESASTNQTSMYLCASSPGQGRHEQYFGPGTRLTVT.

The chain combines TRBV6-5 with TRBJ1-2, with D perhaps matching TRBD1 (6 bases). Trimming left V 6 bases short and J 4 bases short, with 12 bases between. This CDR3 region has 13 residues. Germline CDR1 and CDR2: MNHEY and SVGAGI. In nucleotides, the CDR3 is TGTGCCAGCAGCTACAGGGTTTCCTATGGCTACACCTTC. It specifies CASSYRVSYGYTF.

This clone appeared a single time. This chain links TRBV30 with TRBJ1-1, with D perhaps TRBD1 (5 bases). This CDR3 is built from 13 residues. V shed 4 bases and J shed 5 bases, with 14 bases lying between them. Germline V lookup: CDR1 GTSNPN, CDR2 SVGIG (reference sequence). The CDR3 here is CAWMEGRRTEAFF. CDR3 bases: TGTGCCTGGATGGAGGGGCGACGGACTGAAGCTTTCTTT.

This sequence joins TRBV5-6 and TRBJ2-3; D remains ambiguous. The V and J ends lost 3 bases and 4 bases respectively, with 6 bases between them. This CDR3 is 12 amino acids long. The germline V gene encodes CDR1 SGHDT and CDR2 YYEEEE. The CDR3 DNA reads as TGTGCCAGCAGCTATCGGCCAGATACGCAGTATTTT. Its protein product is CASSYRPDTQYF.

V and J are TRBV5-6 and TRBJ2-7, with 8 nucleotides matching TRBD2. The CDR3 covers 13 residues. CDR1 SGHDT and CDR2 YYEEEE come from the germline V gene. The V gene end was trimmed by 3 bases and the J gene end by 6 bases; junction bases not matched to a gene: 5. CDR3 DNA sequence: TGTGCCAGCAGCTCCGTCGGGGGGGGCGAGCAGTACTTC. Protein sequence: CASSSVGGGEQYF.

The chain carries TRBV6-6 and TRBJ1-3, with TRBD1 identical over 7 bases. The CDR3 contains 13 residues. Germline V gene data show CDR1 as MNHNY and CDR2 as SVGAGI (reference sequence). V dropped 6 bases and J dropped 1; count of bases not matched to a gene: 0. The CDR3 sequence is CASRTGSGNTIYF. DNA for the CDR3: TGTGCCAGCAGGACAGGGTCTGGAAACACCATATATTTT.

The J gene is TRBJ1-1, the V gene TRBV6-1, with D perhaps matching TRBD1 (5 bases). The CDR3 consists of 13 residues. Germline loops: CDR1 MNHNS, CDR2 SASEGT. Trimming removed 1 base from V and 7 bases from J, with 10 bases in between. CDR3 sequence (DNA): TGTGCCAGCAGTGAAGTGCAGGGAGGTGAAGCTTTCTTT. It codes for CASSEVQGGEAFF.

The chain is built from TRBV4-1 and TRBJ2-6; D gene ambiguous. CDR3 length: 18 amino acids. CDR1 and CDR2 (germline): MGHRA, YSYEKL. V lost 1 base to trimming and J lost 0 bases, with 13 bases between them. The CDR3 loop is CASSQVSGSFSGANVLTF. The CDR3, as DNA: TGCGCCAGCAGCCAAGTCTCCGGAAGTTTCTCTGGGGCCAACGTCCTGACTTTC.

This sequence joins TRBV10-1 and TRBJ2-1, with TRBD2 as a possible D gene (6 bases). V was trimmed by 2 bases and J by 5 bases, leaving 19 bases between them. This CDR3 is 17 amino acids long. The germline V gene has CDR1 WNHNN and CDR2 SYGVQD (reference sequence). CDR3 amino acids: CASSEIAGDSVDNEQFF. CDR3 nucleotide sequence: TGCGCCAGCAGTGAGATAGCCGGGGACTCCGTCGACAATGAGCAGTTCTTC.